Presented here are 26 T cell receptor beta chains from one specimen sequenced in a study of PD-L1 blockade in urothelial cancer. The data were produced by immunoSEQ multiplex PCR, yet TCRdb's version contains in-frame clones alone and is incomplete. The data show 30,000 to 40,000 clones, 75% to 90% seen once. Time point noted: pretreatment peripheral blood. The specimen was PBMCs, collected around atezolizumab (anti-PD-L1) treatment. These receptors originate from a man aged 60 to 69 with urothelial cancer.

Here the CDR3 DNA reads TGTGCCACCAGCAGAGATTCCAAGCAGAACACTGAAGCTTTCTTT. Encoded protein: CATSRDSKQNTEAFF. The chain uses TRBV15 and TRBJ1-1; D is ambiguous. The V gene lost 0 bases and the J gene lost 1 base, with 9 bases spanning the gap. Germline values: CDR1 LNHNV, CDR2 YYDKDF (reference sequence). The CDR3 runs 15 residues.

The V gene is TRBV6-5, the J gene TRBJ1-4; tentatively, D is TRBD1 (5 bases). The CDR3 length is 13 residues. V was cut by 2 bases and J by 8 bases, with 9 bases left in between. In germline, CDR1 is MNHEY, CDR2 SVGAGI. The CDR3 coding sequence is TGTGCCAGCAGTTACGCGGGACCCGAAAAACTGTTTTTT. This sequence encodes CASSYAGPEKLFF.

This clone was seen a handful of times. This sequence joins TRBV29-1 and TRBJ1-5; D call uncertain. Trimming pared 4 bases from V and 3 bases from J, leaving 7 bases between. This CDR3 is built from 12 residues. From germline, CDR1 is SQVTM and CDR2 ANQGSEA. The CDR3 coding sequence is TGCAGCGTTGCCGGGGACAATCAGCCCCAGCATTTT. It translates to CSVAGDNQPQHF. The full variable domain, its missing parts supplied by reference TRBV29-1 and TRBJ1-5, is SAVISQKPSRDICQRGTSLTIQCQVDSQVTMMFWYRQQPGQSLTLIATANQGSEATYESGFVIDKFPISRPNLTFSTLTVSNMSPEDSSIYLCSVAGDNQPQHFGDGTRLSIL.

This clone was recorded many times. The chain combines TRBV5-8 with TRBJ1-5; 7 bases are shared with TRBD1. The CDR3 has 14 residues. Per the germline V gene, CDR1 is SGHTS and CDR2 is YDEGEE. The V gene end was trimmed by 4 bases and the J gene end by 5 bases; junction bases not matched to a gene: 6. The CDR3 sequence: CASSHRQGDQPQHF. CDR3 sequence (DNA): TGTGCCAGCAGCCATCGACAGGGCGATCAGCCCCAGCATTTT.

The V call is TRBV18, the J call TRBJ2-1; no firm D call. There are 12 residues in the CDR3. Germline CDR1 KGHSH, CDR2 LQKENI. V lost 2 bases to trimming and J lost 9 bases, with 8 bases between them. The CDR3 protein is CASSPMAIEQFF. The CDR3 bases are TGTGCCAGCTCACCAATGGCAATTGAGCAGTTCTTC.

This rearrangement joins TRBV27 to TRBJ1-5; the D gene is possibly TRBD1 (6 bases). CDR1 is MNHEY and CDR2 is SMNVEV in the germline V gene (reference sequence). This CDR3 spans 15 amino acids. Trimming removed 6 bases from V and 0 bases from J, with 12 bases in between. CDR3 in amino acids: CASRLQGHSNQPQHF. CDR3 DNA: TGTGCCAGCAGGCTACAGGGCCATAGCAATCAGCCCCAGCATTTT.

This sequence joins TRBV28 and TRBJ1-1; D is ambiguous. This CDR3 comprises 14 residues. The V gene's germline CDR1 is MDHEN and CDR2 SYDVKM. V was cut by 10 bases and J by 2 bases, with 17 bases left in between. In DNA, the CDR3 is TGTGCCACCTACGTCCTGGGAGGTAACACTGAAGCTTTCTTT. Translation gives CATYVLGGNTEAFF. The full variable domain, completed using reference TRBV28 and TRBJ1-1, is DVKVTQSSRYLVKRTGEKVFLECVQDMDHENMFWYRQDPGLGLRLIYFSYDVKMKEKGDIPEGYSVSREKKERFSLILESASTNQTSMYLCATYVLGGNTEAFFGQGTRLTVV.

The CDR3 is CASMRNQPQHF. In nucleotides, the CDR3 is TGTGCCAGCATGCGAAATCAGCCCCAGCATTTT. The chain joins TRBV28 to TRBJ1-5; D gene ambiguous. This CDR3 contains 11 residues. Germline V gene lookup returns CDR1 MDHEN and CDR2 SYDVKM. The ends were cut back, 7 bases at V and 4 bases at J, with 5 bases in the middle.

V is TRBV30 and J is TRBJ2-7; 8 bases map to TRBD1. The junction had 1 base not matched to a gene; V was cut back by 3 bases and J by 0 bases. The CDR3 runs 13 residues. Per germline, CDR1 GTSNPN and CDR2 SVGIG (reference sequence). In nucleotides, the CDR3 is TGTGCCTGGAGGGGGACAGGCTCCTACGAGCAGTACTTC. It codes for CAWRGTGSYEQYF.

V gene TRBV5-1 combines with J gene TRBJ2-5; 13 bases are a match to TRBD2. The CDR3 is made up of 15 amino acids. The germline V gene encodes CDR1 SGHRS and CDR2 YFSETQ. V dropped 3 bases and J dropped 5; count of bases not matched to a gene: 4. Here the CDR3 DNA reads TGCGCCAGCAGCTCAGGGACTAGCGGGATTGAGACCCAGTACTTC. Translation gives CASSSGTSGIETQYF.

The CDR3 DNA is TGTGCCAGCAGTTTTGGGCCCGCTTCTAACTATGGCTACACCTTC. It is translated as CASSFGPASNYGYTF. The genes are TRBV28 and TRBJ1-2; D call uncertain. Trimming cost V 3 bases and J 0 bases, with 11 bases left between them. Germline CDR1 MDHEN, CDR2 SYDVKM. The CDR3 runs to 15 residues.

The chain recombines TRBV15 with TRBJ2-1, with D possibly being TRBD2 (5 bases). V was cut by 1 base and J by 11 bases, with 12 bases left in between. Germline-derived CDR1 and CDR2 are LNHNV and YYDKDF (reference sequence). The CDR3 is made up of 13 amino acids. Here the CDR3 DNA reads TGTGCCACCAGCAGAGCTACATCGGGAAAGCAGTTCTTC. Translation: CATSRATSGKQFF.

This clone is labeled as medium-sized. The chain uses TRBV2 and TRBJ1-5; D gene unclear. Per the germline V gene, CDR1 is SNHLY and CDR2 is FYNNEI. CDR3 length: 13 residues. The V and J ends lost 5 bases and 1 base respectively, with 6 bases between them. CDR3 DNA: TGTGCCAGCAGTAACTGGAGCAATCAGCCCCAGCATTTT. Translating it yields CASSNWSNQPQHF.

In DNA, the CDR3 is TGCGCCAGCAGCTTGACACGACGGCTAGCTAGCACAGATACGCAGTATTTT. Translation: CASSLTRRLASTDTQYF. This sequence joins TRBV5-1 and TRBJ2-3; tentative D call: TRBD2 (5 bases). The length of the CDR3 is 17 residues. CDR1 is SGHRS and CDR2 is YFSETQ in the germline V gene. Trimming removed 1 base from V and 0 bases from J, with 15 bases in between.

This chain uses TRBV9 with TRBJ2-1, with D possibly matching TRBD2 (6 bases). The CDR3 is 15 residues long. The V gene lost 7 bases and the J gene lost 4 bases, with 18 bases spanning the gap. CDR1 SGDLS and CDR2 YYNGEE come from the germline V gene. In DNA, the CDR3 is TGTGCCAGCTTTCAAAGCGTGGGGGGTTACAATGAGCAGTTCTTC. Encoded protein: CASFQSVGGYNEQFF.

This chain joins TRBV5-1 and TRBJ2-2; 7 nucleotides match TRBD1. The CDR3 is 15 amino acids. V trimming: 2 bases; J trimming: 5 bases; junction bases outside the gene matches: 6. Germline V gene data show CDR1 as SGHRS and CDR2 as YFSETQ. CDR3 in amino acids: CASSLRGGATGELFF. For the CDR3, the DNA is TGCGCCAGCAGCTTAAGAGGGGGCGCAACCGGGGAGCTGTTTTTT.

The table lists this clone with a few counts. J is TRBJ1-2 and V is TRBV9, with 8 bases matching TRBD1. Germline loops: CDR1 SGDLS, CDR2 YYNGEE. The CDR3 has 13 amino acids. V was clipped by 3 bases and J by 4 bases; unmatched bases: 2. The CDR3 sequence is CASSAGGGYGYTF. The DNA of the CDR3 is TGTGCCAGCAGCGCAGGGGGCGGCTATGGCTACACCTTC.

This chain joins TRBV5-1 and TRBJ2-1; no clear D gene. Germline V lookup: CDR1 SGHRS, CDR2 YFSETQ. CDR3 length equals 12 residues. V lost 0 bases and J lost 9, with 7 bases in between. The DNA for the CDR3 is TGCGCCAGCAGCTTGGGGGCTACTGAGCAGTTCTTC. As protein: CASSLGATEQFF.

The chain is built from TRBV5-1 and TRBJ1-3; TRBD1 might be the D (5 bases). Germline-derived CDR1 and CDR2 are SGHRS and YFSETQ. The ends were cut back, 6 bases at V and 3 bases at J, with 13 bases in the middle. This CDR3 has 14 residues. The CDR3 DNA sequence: TGCGCCAGCACCCCGGGGGGGAGTGGAAACACCATATATTTT. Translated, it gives CASTPGGSGNTIYF.

Here the CDR3 DNA reads TGTGCCAGTAGTCCTAGTACCTACGAGCAGTACTTC. It codes for CASSPSTYEQYF. The chain uses TRBV19 and TRBJ2-7; D remains unclear. The CDR3 covers 12 residues. The germline V and J ends were trimmed by 5 bases and 2 bases, with 7 bases remaining between them. Germline CDR1 LNHDA, CDR2 SQIVND (reference sequence).

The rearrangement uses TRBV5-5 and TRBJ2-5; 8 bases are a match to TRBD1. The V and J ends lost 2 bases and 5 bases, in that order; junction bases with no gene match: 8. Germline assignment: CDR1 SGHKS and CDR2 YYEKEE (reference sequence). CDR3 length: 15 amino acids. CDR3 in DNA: TGTGCCAGCAGCTTTTCCGGGACAGGCGGGGAGACCCAGTACTTC. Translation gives CASSFSGTGGETQYF. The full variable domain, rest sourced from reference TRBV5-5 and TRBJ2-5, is DAGVTQSPTHLIKTRGQQVTLRCSPISGHKSVSWYQQVLGQGPQFIFQYYEKEERGRGNFPDRFSARQFPNYSSELNVNALLLGDSALYLCASSFSGTGGETQYFGPGTRLLVL.

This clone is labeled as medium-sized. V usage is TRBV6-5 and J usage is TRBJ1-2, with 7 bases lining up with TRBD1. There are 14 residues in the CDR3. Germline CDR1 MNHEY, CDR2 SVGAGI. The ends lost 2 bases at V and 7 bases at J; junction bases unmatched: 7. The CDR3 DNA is TGTGCCAGCAGTTACACGGACAGGCGGGGTGGCTACACCTTC. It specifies CASSYTDRRGGYTF.

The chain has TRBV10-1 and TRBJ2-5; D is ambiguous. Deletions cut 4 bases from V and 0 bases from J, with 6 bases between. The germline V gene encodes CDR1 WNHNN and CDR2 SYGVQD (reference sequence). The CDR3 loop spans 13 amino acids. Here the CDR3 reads CASSGQYQETQYF. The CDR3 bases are TGCGCCAGCAGTGGTCAGTACCAAGAGACCCAGTACTTC.

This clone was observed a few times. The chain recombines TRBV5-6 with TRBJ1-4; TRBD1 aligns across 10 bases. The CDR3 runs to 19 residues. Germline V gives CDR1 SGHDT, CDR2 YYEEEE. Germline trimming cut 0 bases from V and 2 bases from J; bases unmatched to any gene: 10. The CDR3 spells CASSLALEGQGSTNEKLFF. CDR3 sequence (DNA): TGTGCCAGCAGCTTGGCGTTAGAGGGACAGGGGAGCACTAATGAAAAACTGTTTTTT.

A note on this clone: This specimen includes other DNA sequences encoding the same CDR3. This CDR3 is CASSLAGGYTEAFF. DNA of the CDR3: TGCGCCAGCAGCTTGGCCGGAGGGTACACTGAAGCTTTCTTT. The gene calls are TRBV5-1 and TRBJ1-1, with D unclear. CDR1 is SGHRS and CDR2 is YFSETQ in the germline V gene. This CDR3 has 14 amino acids. Trimming cost V 0 bases and J 3 bases, with 9 bases left between them.

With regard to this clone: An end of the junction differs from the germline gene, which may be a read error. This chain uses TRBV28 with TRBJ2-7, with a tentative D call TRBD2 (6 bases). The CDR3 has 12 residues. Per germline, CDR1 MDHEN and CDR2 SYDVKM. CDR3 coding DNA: TGTGCCAGCAGTTCCCCGGGACTGTTCTCAGACTTC. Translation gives CASSSPGLFSDF.